Below are 20 T cell receptor beta chains sequenced from a single sample in a study of T cell changes during pregnancy in multiple sclerosis. The repertoire was sequenced with immunoSEQ multiplex PCR; TCRdb's copy has only in-frame clones and lacks some. The top ten clones hold over 0.85% of a sample with approximately 99,000 clones, approximately 94% of them seen once. Sequences were derived from peripheral blood, sampled after pregnancy. These receptors were collected from a female donor with multiple sclerosis, enrolled in a pregnancy study.

The gene calls are TRBV2 and TRBJ2-1; D might be TRBD1 (7 bases). With 9 bases removed from V and 2 bases from J, the gap between germline ends came to 17 bases. This CDR3 is 15 amino acids long. CDR1 SNHLY and CDR2 FYNNEI come from the germline V gene. The CDR3 reads CASAGGSSTYNEQFF. The CDR3 coding sequence is TGTGCCAGTGCAGGGGGGAGTAGTACCTACAATGAGCAGTTCTTC.

The V gene is TRBV6-6, the J gene TRBJ1-5, with D possibly being TRBD1 (5 bases). The CDR3 is 14 amino acids. V lost 6 bases, J lost 4 bases, and 13 bases lay in between. Germline V CDR1 and CDR2: MNHNY, SVGAGI (reference sequence). The CDR3 is CASSLGRVNQPQHF. In DNA, the CDR3 is TGTGCCAGCAGCCTGGGCAGGGTAAATCAGCCCCAGCATTTT.

The chain employs TRBV13 and TRBJ2-7, with D possibly TRBD1 on 5 matching bases. This CDR3 is built from 14 residues. V lost 3 bases to trimming and J lost 0 bases, with 9 bases between them. The germline CDR1 and CDR2 sequences are PRHDT and FYEKMQ (reference sequence). CDR3 sequence (DNA): TGTGCCAGCAGCTTGCAGGGCGACTCCTACGAGCAGTACTTC. Amino acids: CASSLQGDSYEQYF.

The chain links TRBV11-2 to TRBJ1-4; no clear D gene. The CDR3 covers 16 residues. Trimming removed 0 bases from V and 10 bases from J, with 18 bases in between. In germline, CDR1 is SGHAT, CDR2 FQNNGV. The DNA of the CDR3 is TGTGCCAGCAGCTTAGATCATCGCCGGCAAGGAGGAAAACTGTTTTTT. Encoded protein: CASSLDHRRQGGKLFF.

The chain links TRBV6-1 to TRBJ2-7, with D tentatively TRBD2 (5 bases). Germline V lookup: CDR1 MNHNS, CDR2 SASEGT. The CDR3 spans 18 residues. The V end was cut by 0 bases, the J end by 2 bases, with 20 bases between. CDR3 nucleotides: TGTGCCAGCAGTGAAGCGCGATTTGAGGCGGACTTAGCCTACGAGCAGTACTTC. Translating gives CASSEARFEADLAYEQYF.

The chain uses TRBV6-4 and TRBJ2-1; D unresolved. Trimming took 2 bases from V and 5 from J, leaving 13 bases between them. Germline CDR1 is MRHNA and CDR2 is SNTAGT. This CDR3 has 15 amino acids. CDR3 protein: CASSDGPASHNEQFF. Here the CDR3 DNA reads TGTGCCAGCAGTGACGGGCCCGCGAGTCACAATGAGCAGTTCTTC.

The rearrangement links TRBV10-3 to TRBJ1-6, with D perhaps matching TRBD1 (5 bases). The CDR3 length is 15 residues. CDR1 and CDR2 (germline): ENHRY, SYGVKD. V was clipped by 8 bases and J by 10 bases, with 21 bases between them. CDR3 nucleotide sequence: TGTGCCATCCGCGAGTCGCAGGGAGGAGGATCACCCCTCCACTTT. As protein: CAIRESQGGGSPLHF.

This chain links TRBV2 with TRBJ2-5; perhaps TRBD1 as D (6 bases). Germline V gives CDR1 SNHLY, CDR2 FYNNEI. CDR3 length: 15 amino acids. Trimming removed 1 base from V and 2 bases from J, with 11 bases in between. CDR3 nucleotide sequence: TGTGCCAGCAGTGAAGATGACAGGCGGCAAGAGACCCAGTACTTC. Protein: CASSEDDRRQETQYF. The full variable domain, in which reference TRBV2 and TRBJ2-5 provide the parts outside the CDR3, is EPEVTQTPSHQVTQMGQEVILRCVPISNHLYFYWYRQILGQKVEFLVSFYNNEISEKSEIFDDQFSVERPDGSNFTLKIRSTKLEDSAMYFCASSEDDRRQETQYFGPGTRLLVL.

The rearrangement uses TRBV28 and TRBJ2-7, with D possibly being TRBD1 (6 bases). The V end lost 6 bases, the J end lost 0 bases, and 18 bases lay between the germline ends. This CDR3 contains 16 residues. Per the germline V gene, CDR1 is MDHEN and CDR2 is SYDVKM. The CDR3 loop reads CASSIAGAARSYEQYF. DNA of the CDR3: TGTGCCAGCAGCATCGCAGGGGCCGCCCGCTCCTACGAGCAGTACTTC.

The rearrangement joins TRBV19 to TRBJ2-7, with D uncertain. From germline, CDR1 is LNHDA and CDR2 SQIVND (reference sequence). This CDR3 comprises 14 residues. Deletions cut 7 bases from V and 7 bases from J, with 20 bases between. The CDR3 loop reads CASKMSPGRGEQYF. The CDR3, as DNA: TGTGCCAGTAAGATGAGCCCGGGTCGAGGAGAGCAGTACTTC.

V and J are TRBV28 and TRBJ2-1, with 7 bases matching TRBD2. The CDR3 runs 17 residues. Germline trimming cut 9 bases from V and 7 bases from J; bases unmatched to any gene: 21. CDR1 and CDR2 from the germline V gene are MDHEN and SYDVKM. Here the CDR3 reads CASQRRRGGLVVNEQFF. CDR3 DNA sequence: TGTGCCAGTCAGAGGCGGAGGGGAGGGCTTGTCGTAAATGAGCAGTTCTTC.

The chain links TRBV9 to TRBJ2-7; 8 bases match TRBD1. V lost 3 bases and J lost 3; bases outside the gene matches: 8. The CDR3 runs 15 residues. From germline, CDR1 is SGDLS and CDR2 YYNGEE. CDR3 loop: CASSAQGAGYYEQYF. CDR3 sequence (DNA): TGTGCCAGCAGCGCGCAGGGGGCGGGATACTACGAGCAGTACTTC.

This chain connects TRBV28 to TRBJ2-1; a possible D gene is TRBD1 (6 bases). Per germline, CDR1 MDHEN and CDR2 SYDVKM. CDR3 length: 16 residues. The V end was cut by 3 bases, the J end by 12 bases, with 24 bases between. CDR3 in amino acids: CASSLYGQNRGFRQFF. The CDR3 DNA is TGTGCCAGCAGTTTGTACGGACAGAATCGGGGTTTTCGGCAGTTCTTC.

The V gene is TRBV5-4, the J gene TRBJ1-5; 7 nucleotides line up with TRBD1. CDR1 is SGHNT and CDR2 is YYREEE in the germline V gene (reference sequence). The CDR3 is 15 amino acids. Trimming at V came to 2 bases and at J to 0 bases, leaving 2 bases not matched to a gene. The CDR3, as DNA: TGTGCCAGCAGCTTACAGGGGAATAGCAATCAGCCCCAGCATTTT. Its translation is CASSLQGNSNQPQHF. Supplemented by reference TRBV5-4 and TRBJ1-5, the full variable domain reads ETGVTQSPTHLIKTRGQQVTLRCSSQSGHNTVSWYQQALGQGPQFIFQYYREEENGRGNFPPRFSGLQFPNYSSELNVNALELDDSALYLCASSLQGNSNQPQHFGDGTRLSIL.

The rearrangement joins TRBV19 to TRBJ1-1; 7 positions agree with TRBD1. With V trimmed by 2 bases and J by 1 base, 16 bases remained unmatched. CDR1 is LNHDA, CDR2 SQIVND, per germline (reference sequence). This CDR3 has 19 amino acids. CDR3 protein: CASSIRPTWGQTENTEAFF. The CDR3 coding sequence is TGTGCCAGTAGTATAAGGCCTACTTGGGGACAGACTGAGAACACTGAAGCTTTCTTT.

The chain employs TRBV5-4 and TRBJ2-1; 8 positions agree with TRBD2. Per the germline V gene, CDR1 is SGHNT and CDR2 is YYREEE (reference sequence). J was trimmed by 4 bases and V by 1 base; bases with no gene match: 4. CDR3 length: 15 amino acids. In DNA, the CDR3 is TGTGCCAGCAGCTTGAAGCGGGAGTGGTACAATGAGCAGTTCTTC. Amino acids: CASSLKREWYNEQFF.

Here the CDR3 reads CASSLIGSGVVYEQFF. The CDR3, as DNA: TGTGCCAGCAGCTTAATAGGGAGTGGAGTAGTGTACGAGCAGTTCTTC. The chain joins TRBV7-9 to TRBJ2-1; possible D gene TRBD2, 5 bases. There are 16 residues in the CDR3. Per germline, CDR1 SEHNR and CDR2 FQNEAQ (reference sequence). V lost 2 bases and J 10 bases, leaving 21 bases between the germline ends.

V gene TRBV2 combines with J gene TRBJ1-4; D gene unclear. This CDR3 comprises 12 residues. V was pared by 2 bases and J by 7 bases, with 5 bases between. Germline CDR1 SNHLY, CDR2 FYNNEI. CDR3 nucleotide sequence: TGTGCCAGCAGTGAATCTCGTGAAAAACTGTTTTTT. Translating gives CASSESREKLFF.

V usage is TRBV5-1 and J usage is TRBJ2-2; 8 bases map to TRBD1. This CDR3 region has 14 residues. The J segment lost 4 bases and the V segment lost 1 base, leaving 0 bases of the junction unmatched. Germline lookup yields CDR1 SGHRS and CDR2 YFSETQ. CDR3 nucleotide sequence: TGCGCCAGCAGCTTGACAGGGGGCACCGGGGAGCTGTTTTTT. Its translation is CASSLTGGTGELFF. Full variable domain (rest looked up from reference TRBV5-1 and TRBJ2-2): KAGVTQTPRYLIKTRGQQVTLSCSPISGHRSVSWYQQTPGQGLQFLFEYFSETQRNKGNFPGRFSGRQFSNSRSEMNVSTLELGDSALYLCASSLTGGTGELFFGEGSRLTVL.

CDR3 amino acids: CASSLQGGADYGYTF. CDR3 sequence (DNA): TGCGCCAGCAGCCTGCAAGGGGGGGCTGACTATGGCTACACCTTC. The chain carries TRBV5-1 and TRBJ1-2; D possibly corresponds to TRBD1 (6 bases). The CDR3 runs to 15 residues. CDR1 is SGHRS, CDR2 YFSETQ, per germline. V was trimmed by 4 bases and J by 3 bases, leaving 16 bases between them.